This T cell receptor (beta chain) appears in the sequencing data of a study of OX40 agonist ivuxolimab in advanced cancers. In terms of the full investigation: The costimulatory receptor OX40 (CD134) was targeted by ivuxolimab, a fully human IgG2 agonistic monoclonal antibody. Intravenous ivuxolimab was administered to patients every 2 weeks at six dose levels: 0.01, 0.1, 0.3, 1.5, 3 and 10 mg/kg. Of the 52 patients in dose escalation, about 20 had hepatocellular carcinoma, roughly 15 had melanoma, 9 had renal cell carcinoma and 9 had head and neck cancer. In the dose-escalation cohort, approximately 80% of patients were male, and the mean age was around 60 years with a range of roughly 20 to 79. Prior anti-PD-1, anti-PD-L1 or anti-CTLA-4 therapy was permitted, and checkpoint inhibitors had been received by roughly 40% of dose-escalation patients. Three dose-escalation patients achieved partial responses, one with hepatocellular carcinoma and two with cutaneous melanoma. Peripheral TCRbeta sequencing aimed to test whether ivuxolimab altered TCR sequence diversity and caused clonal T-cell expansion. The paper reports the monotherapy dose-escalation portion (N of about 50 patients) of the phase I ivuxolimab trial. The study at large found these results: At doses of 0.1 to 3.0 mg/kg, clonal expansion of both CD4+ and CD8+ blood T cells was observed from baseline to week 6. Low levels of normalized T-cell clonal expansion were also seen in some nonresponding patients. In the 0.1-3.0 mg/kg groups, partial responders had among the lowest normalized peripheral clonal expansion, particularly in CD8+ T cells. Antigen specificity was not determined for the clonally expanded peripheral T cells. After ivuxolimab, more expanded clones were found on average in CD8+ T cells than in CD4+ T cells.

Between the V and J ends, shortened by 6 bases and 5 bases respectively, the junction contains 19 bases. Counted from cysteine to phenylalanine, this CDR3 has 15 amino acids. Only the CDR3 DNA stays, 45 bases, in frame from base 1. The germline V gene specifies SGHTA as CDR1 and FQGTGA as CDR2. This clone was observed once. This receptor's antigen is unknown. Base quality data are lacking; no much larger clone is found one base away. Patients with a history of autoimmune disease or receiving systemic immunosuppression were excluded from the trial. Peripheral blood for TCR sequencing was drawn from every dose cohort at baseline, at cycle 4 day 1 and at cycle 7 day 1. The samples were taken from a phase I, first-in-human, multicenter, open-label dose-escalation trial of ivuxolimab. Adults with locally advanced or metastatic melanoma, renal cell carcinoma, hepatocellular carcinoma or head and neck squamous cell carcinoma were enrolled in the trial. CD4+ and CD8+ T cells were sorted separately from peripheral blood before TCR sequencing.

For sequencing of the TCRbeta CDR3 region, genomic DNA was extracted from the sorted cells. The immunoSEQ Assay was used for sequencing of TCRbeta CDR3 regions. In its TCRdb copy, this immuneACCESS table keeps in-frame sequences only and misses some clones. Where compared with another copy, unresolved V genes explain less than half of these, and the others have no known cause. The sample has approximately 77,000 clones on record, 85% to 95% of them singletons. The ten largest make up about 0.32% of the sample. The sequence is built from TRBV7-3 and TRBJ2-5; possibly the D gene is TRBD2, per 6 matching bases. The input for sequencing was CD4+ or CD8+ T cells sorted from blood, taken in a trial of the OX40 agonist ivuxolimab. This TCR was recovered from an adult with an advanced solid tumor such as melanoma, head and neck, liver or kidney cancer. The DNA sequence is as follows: TGTGCCAGCAGTTACGGACTACACCCGTGGGAGACCCAGTACTTC. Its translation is CASSYGLHPWETQYF.